This T cell receptor (beta chain) originates from a study of graft-versus-host responses after intestinal transplantation. Study-wide background: Recipients uniformly received anti-thymocyte globulin induction, followed by tacrolimus and steroids for about three years. Study-level findings and limits: HvG clone declines early post-transplant were associated with peak circulating GvH levels. Detected in recipient marrow were GvH clones, some of which were first observed in ileum or blood.

The ends were cut back, 4 bases at V and 1 base at J, with 13 bases in the middle. The germline CDR1 and CDR2 sequences are SGHTA and FQGNSA. The CDR3 totals 15 residues. TCRdb's copy holds only in-frame clones and misses some; the assay was immunoSEQ multiplex PCR. The repertoire has tens of thousands of clones, approximately 93% of them found once; the top ten carry more than 0.4%. For this clone: The target antigen is unknown.

This sample comprised PBMCs, obtained 156 days after intestinal transplant. This clonotype was obtained from a human patient who received an intestinal transplant, so some T cells may come from the graft donor. This rearrangement joins TRBV7-2 to TRBJ1-1; D might be TRBD1 (6 bases). CDR3 residues: CASSWGPGQNTEAFF. CDR3 DNA sequence: TGTGCCAGCAGCTGGGGGCCGGGACAGAACACTGAAGCTTTCTTT.